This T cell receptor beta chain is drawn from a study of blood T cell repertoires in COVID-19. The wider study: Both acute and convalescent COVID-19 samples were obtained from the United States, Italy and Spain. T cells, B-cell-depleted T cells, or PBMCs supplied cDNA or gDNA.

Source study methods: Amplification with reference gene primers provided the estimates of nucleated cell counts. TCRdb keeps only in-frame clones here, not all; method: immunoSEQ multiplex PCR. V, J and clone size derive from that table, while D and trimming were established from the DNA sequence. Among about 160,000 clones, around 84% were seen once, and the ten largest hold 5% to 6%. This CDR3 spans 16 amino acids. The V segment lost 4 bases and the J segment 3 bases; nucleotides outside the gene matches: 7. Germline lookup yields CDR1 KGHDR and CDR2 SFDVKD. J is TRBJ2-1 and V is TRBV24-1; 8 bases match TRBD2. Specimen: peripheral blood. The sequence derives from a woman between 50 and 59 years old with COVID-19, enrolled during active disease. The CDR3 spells CATSDDSGAIYNEQFF. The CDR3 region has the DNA TGTGCCACCAGTGACGATAGCGGGGCTATCTACAATGAGCAGTTCTTC.